This T cell receptor beta chain was captured by sequencing in a study of vaccination and CD4 T cells after COVID-19 (dated by TCRdb to between 2021 and 2022). At the level of the whole study: The convalescent cohort comprised six males and four females, including two Hispanic individuals, seven Caucasians, two Asians and one multiracial person. Participants received two doses of either the Pfizer-BioNTech BNT162b2 vaccine (n=8) or the Moderna mRNA-1273 vaccine (n=2). Post-COVID blood samples were collected from convalescent patients a median of around 96 days after diagnosis, with a range of roughly 30 to 161 days. Post-vaccine blood samples were obtained a median of approximately 70 days after the second vaccine dose, with a range of about 12 to 241 days. For stimulating the cultures, overlapping spike peptide pools were used, derived from SARS-CoV-2 as well as from the common cold coronaviruses HCoV-NL63, HCoV-OC43 and HCoV-229E. As controls, cultures received a CEFX viral epitope pool (the positive control), an HIV-1 Nef peptide pool (the negative control), or no peptide at all. The spike-specific CD4+ TCR repertoire was compared before and after mRNA vaccination in ten to eleven COVID-19 convalescent patients and several infection-naive healthy vaccine recipients. Memory CD4+ T cell crossreactivity between SARS-CoV-2 and common cold coronavirus spike proteins was assessed at the TCR clonotype level in an earlier paper using these donors.

Results and caveats for the whole study, not just this receptor: In convalescent patients, a median around 90% of post-vaccine SARS-CoV-2-reactive clones were detected only after vaccination, and vaccine-specific priming was suggested by this finding. Nearly all vaccine-specific clones in convalescent patients (304 of 307) were mono-reactive for SARS-CoV-2 spike rather than cross-reactive with common cold coronaviruses. An increase in the median number of SARS-CoV-2-reactive clonotypes from approximately 21 after infection to 38 after vaccination was observed, but the change was not found to be significant. The number of convalescent patients in the study was relatively small, and the study did not examine early timepoints following natural infection.

From the germline V gene, CDR1 is SGHAT and CDR2 is FQNNGV. There are 14 amino acids in the CDR3, from cysteine to phenylalanine inclusive. Solely the CDR3 DNA is kept, with 42 bases framed from the first base. Trimming removed 8 bases from V and 0 bases from J, leaving 11 bases between the germline ends. This clonotype has more than one count but fewer than ten. No cognate antigen has been identified for it. No clone much larger than this one lies a single base away; base qualities are absent. Libraries were prepared through PCR. At the Johns Hopkins FTIC core, DNA from the cultured CD4+ T cells underwent TCR sequencing with the Oncomine TCR Beta short-read assay. The QIAamp micro DNA kit was used to extract genomic DNA from the cultured CD4+ T cells. Oncomine TCR Beta libraries from cultured CD4+ T cells were pooled with unique dual indexes and sequenced on an Illumina iSeq 100. For the original study's pipeline: Non-productive sequences were removed, and CDR3s that did not start with C, did not end with F or W, or were shorter than 7 amino acids were discarded. Antigen-specific clonotypes were identified with the MANAFEST web application by comparing peptide-stimulated wells with reference and other culture wells. An FDR below 0.05, an odds ratio above 5, and a productive frequency above 0.1% in at least two of three replicate wells were required for clones to be considered positive. Cross-reactive clonotypes were defined as significantly expanded in both SARS-CoV-2 spike wells and at least one common cold coronavirus spike condition. Similarity between CDR3 sequences was evaluated in R version 3.6.1 using Levenshtein distances (stringdist) and unrooted phylogenetic trees (ape). The public reads were run again by TCRdb, first through fastp at Q25 and then through MiXCR, and only productive beta chains were kept. Each CDR3 protein appears once, grouped with its most common genes and DNA. V and J calls and clone size were set by TCRdb, not the authors. This sample holds 10,000 or so distinct CDR3 sequences; less than 45% were observed only once. The biggest ten clones account for roughly 14% of the sample.

Explained via the paper, the treatment or condition label denotes: roughly 10-day PBMC culture with coronavirus spike peptide pools or control peptides (ViraFEST assay). CD4+ T cells from unexposed donors were collected before the COVID-19 pandemic (2011-2018). The ViraFEST assay was used in the study, in which antigen-specific T cells were expanded with peptide pools and expanded clonotypes were subsequently identified by TCR sequencing. Each well held under 2.5 million PBMCs cultured in IMDM containing roughly 5% human AB serum and 9 to 10 IU/ml IL-2, with 10 ug/ml peptide pools added. On days 3 and 7, half of the culture medium was replaced with fresh IL-2-containing medium. After approximately eleven days of culture, CD4+ T cells were isolated by negative selection using the EasySep CD4+ T cell isolation kit. As cell numbers permitted, CD4+ T cells from unexposed donors were tested for reactivity to SARS-CoV-2 S and N and to four common cold coronavirus spike pools. Ficoll-Paque Plus gradient centrifugation was used to isolate PBMCs from whole blood, and the isolated PBMCs were then either used fresh or cryopreserved at -140C. Each culture condition was generally run in triplicate wells. The leukapheresis product used for the unexposed donors was purchased from a commercial source.

This TCR was recovered from a human donor in good health. The sample taken for sequencing was CD4+ T cells from blood, cultured in vitro. Recombination connected TRBV11-2 to TRBJ1-5; tentative D gene TRBD1, with 5 bases matching. CDR3 loop: CASAQDPSNQPQHF. The sequenced DNA is TGTGCCAGCGCACAGGATCCTAGCAATCAGCCCCAGCATTTT.